The next 25 T cell receptor beta chains were all read from a single sample in a study of human T cells and chemical hapten exposure. Time point defined: patch test 2, 6 weeks after DPC sensitization. Indicated treatment: therapeutic diphenylcyclopropenone sensitization with weekly scalp DPC. TCRdb used MiXCR to reprocess the RACE reads, holding one entry per CDR3 protein. The repertoire holds 96,000 or so distinct CDR3 sequences, with about a tenth as singletons. The specimen was whole blood, collected in connection with sensitization to the hapten diphenylcyclopropenone (DPC). The receptors originated from a woman in her thirties or forties with alopecia areata. Some clones in this sample may be carry-over from other donors' samples.

This clonotype is medium-sized (0.01 to 0.1%) within its sample. This rearrangement joins TRBV3-1 to TRBJ2-1, with 8 positions matching TRBD2. Trimming cost V 6 bases and J 5 bases; bases outside gene matches: 12. Per germline, CDR1 LGHDT and CDR2 YNNKEL (reference sequence). The CDR3 has 16 amino acids. CDR3 residues: CASSNPEAGRDNEQFF. CDR3 nucleotide sequence: TGTGCCAGCAGTAACCCTGAGGCCGGGAGGGACAATGAGCAGTTCTTC.

This clonotype was detected ten times or more. V is TRBV4-3 and J is TRBJ2-2; D may be TRBD2 (5 bases). Germline assignment: CDR1 LGHNA and CDR2 YSLEER. The V and J ends lost 3 bases and 1 base respectively, with 6 bases between them. The CDR3 has 14 residues. The CDR3 here is CASSQGENTGELFF. The CDR3 DNA follows: TGCGCCAGCAGCCAGGGAGAGAACACCGGGGAGCTGTTTTTT.

This chain links TRBV29-1 with TRBJ2-7, with TRBD2 as a possible D gene (6 bases). There are 14 residues in the CDR3. Germline CDR1 is SQVTM and CDR2 is ANQGSEA. Trimming left V 5 bases short and J 2 bases short, with 16 bases between. The CDR3 DNA follows: TGCAGCGTTAGCGAGGACTACCATACCTACGAGCAGTACTTC. Amino acid sequence: CSVSEDYHTYEQYF.

At least ten counts were recorded for this clonotype. The chain is built from TRBV11-2 and TRBJ2-5, with D possibly being TRBD1 or TRBD2 (5 bases each). This CDR3 region has 14 residues. Germline V lookup: CDR1 SGHAT, CDR2 FQNNGV. The V end lost 5 bases, the J end lost 5 bases, and 15 bases lay between the germline ends. The CDR3 DNA is TGTGCCAGCAGCCGGGGACGCGGACTGGAGACCCAGTACTTC. As protein: CASSRGRGLETQYF.

This clonotype was seen at least ten times. This chain connects TRBV28 to TRBJ2-7; 7 nucleotides align to TRBD1. The CDR3 loop spans 14 amino acids. Trimming cost V 3 bases and J 3 bases; bases outside gene matches: 5. Looked up from germline, CDR1 is MDHEN and CDR2 is SYDVKM. The CDR3 reads CASSFQQGNYEQYF. In DNA form, the CDR3 reads TGTGCCAGCAGTTTTCAACAGGGGAACTACGAGCAGTACTTC.

This clonotype came up a few times. CDR3 sequence (DNA): TGTGCCAGCAGCCAAAAAAGGGCGACTAGCCGATGGACAGATACGCAGTATTTT. This encodes CASSQKRATSRWTDTQYF. V and J are TRBV3-1 and TRBJ2-3; 7 bases map to TRBD2. Trimming took 2 bases from V and 3 from J; bases not matched to a gene: 14. The germline gives CDR1 LGHDT, CDR2 YNNKEL (reference sequence). The CDR3 has 18 amino acids.

The rearrangement links TRBV29-1 to TRBJ2-3; D uncertain. The CDR3 has 10 residues. V was cut by 3 bases and J by 12 bases, with 10 bases left in between. Germline CDR1 is SQVTM and CDR2 is ANQGSEA. The CDR3 bases are TGCAGCGTTGAGCATGAAAGACAGTATTTT. Protein sequence: CSVEHERQYF.

Many counts were recorded for this clonotype. J is TRBJ1-2 and V is TRBV7-9, with D unclear. CDR3 length: 14 amino acids. V shed 5 bases and J shed 8 bases, with 18 bases lying between them. The germline CDR1 and CDR2 sequences are SEHNR and FQNEAQ (reference sequence). In DNA form, the CDR3 reads TGTGCCAGCAGCCTCGTCCGGGAACAGTCGGGCTACACCTTC. This translates into CASSLVREQSGYTF.

The rearrangement uses TRBV3-1 and TRBJ2-2; D unclear. Deletions cut 4 bases from V and 6 bases from J, with 6 bases between. Germline assignment: CDR1 LGHDT and CDR2 YNNKEL (reference sequence). The CDR3 sequence is 12 residues long. CDR3 DNA sequence: TGTGCCAGCAGCCTAGAAGCCGGGGAGCTGTTTTTT. It is translated as CASSLEAGELFF.

The sample holds a few counts of this clonotype. CDR3 nucleotides: TGTGCCAGCAGCCTGACTAGCGGGAGTATAGATACGCAGTATTTT. It yields the protein CASSLTSGSIDTQYF. The V call is TRBV4-2, the J call TRBJ2-3, with 12 bases lining up with TRBD2. This CDR3 has 15 residues. Losses at the gene ends were 4 bases for V and 5 bases for J; bases not matched to a gene: 4. CDR1 LGHNA and CDR2 YNFKEQ come from the germline V gene.

This clonotype was recorded a few times. The rearrangement uses TRBV9 and TRBJ2-1, with D tentatively TRBD2 (6 bases). V gave up 0 bases and J gave up 9 bases, with 16 bases separating them. The length of the CDR3 is 15 residues. Looked up from germline, CDR1 is SGDLS and CDR2 is YYNGEE. The CDR3 bases are TGTGCCAGCAGCGTAGGGACGGGAGCTAGTCCTGAGCAGTTCTTC. Protein product: CASSVGTGASPEQFF. The variable domain in full, with the rest retrieved from reference TRBV9 and TRBJ2-1, is DSGVTQTPKHLITATGQRVTLRCSPRSGDLSVYWYQQSLDQGLQFLIQYYNGEERAKGNILERFSAQQFPDLHSELNLSSLELGDSALYFCASSVGTGASPEQFFGPGTRLTVL.

The rearrangement joins TRBV28 to TRBJ1-1, with D perhaps TRBD1 (5 bases). This CDR3 comprises 12 residues. V was shortened by 7 bases and J by 8 bases, with 14 bases between the two germline ends. Germline CDR1 MDHEN, CDR2 SYDVKM. CDR3 loop: CASTSMGQEAFF. The CDR3 DNA sequence: TGTGCCAGCACCTCAATGGGGCAGGAAGCTTTCTTT. The complete variable domain, with remaining parts taken from reference TRBV28 and TRBJ1-1, reads DVKVTQSSRYLVKRTGEKVFLECVQDMDHENMFWYRQDPGLGLRLIYFSYDVKMKEKGDIPEGYSVSREKKERFSLILESASTNQTSMYLCASTSMGQEAFFGQGTRLTVV.

This chain connects TRBV28 to TRBJ1-5, with D possibly TRBD1 on 5 matching bases. Germline-derived CDR1 and CDR2 are MDHEN and SYDVKM. V lost 6 bases and J lost 0, with 9 bases in between. CDR3 size: 14 residues. CDR3 DNA sequence: TGTGCCAGCAGCCAGGGTAATAGCAATCAGCCCCAGCATTTT. Residues: CASSQGNSNQPQHF.

This clonotype appeared many times. V usage is TRBV28 and J usage is TRBJ2-7, with 9 positions matching TRBD2. Germline V lookup: CDR1 MDHEN, CDR2 SYDVKM. CDR3 length equals 14 residues. The J segment lost 5 bases and the V segment lost 6 bases, leaving 8 bases of the junction unmatched. The CDR3 reads CASSLRTSVHEQYF. For the CDR3, the DNA is TGTGCCAGCAGCCTTCGGACTAGCGTGCACGAGCAGTACTTC. Based on the CDR3 plus reference TRBV28 and TRBJ2-7, the full variable domain is DVKVTQSSRYLVKRTGEKVFLECVQDMDHENMFWYRQDPGLGLRLIYFSYDVKMKEKGDIPEGYSVSREKKERFSLILESASTNQTSMYLCASSLRTSVHEQYFGPGTRLTVT.

The V call is TRBV7-2, the J call TRBJ1-1; no clear D gene. The CDR3 sequence is 14 residues long. Germline V gene sequence: CDR1 SGHTA, CDR2 FQGNSA. The ends were cut back, 6 bases at V and 2 bases at J, with 13 bases in the middle. The DNA of the CDR3 is TGTGCCAGCAGACCAATAAAGGGAAACACTGAAGCTTTCTTT. Its translation is CASRPIKGNTEAFF.

This clonotype was counted a few times. This chain joins TRBV7-2 and TRBJ2-3; no firm D call. The germline V gene encodes CDR1 SGHTA and CDR2 FQGNSA. V lost 1 base to trimming and J lost 1 base, with 6 bases between them. This CDR3 is built from 14 residues. The CDR3 protein is CASSLGLGTDTQYF. In DNA form, the CDR3 reads TGTGCCAGCAGCTTAGGGCTGGGCACAGATACGCAGTATTTT.

The V gene is TRBV12-3 or TRBV12-4, the J gene TRBJ2-4; TRBD2 matches at 9 bases. This CDR3 has 17 amino acids. Trimming took 6 bases from V and 4 from J; bases not matched to a gene: 13. The CDR3 coding sequence is TGTGCCAGCAGCCGCGGGGGGGAAGCAAGAGTTAAAAACATTCAGTACTTC. It yields the protein CASSRGGEARVKNIQYF.

The sample holds one count of this clonotype. A much larger clone differs by one base, so this may be a read error. The rearrangement joins TRBV6-5 to TRBJ1-2; D perhaps matches TRBD1 (6 bases). The CDR3 totals 14 residues. Germline assignment: CDR1 MNHEY and CDR2 SVGAGI. CDR3 bases: TGTACCAGCAGGGGCCACAGGGAGGCCTATGGCTACACCTTC. This gives the protein CTSRGHREAYGYTF.

The chain combines TRBV28 with TRBJ2-1; D call uncertain. Deletions cut 3 bases from V and 6 bases from J, with 3 bases between. The CDR3 contains 11 residues. Germline V gene data show CDR1 as MDHEN and CDR2 as SYDVKM. CDR3 loop: CASSLSNEQFF. DNA of the CDR3: TGTGCCAGCAGTTTGAGCAATGAGCAGTTCTTC. The full variable domain, with the rest looked up from reference TRBV28 and TRBJ2-1, is DVKVTQSSRYLVKRTGEKVFLECVQDMDHENMFWYRQDPGLGLRLIYFSYDVKMKEKGDIPEGYSVSREKKERFSLILESASTNQTSMYLCASSLSNEQFFGPGTRLTVL.

Many counts were recorded for this clonotype. J is TRBJ2-1 and V is TRBV29-1; 13 nucleotides align to TRBD2. This CDR3 contains 13 residues. Germline loops: CDR1 SQVTM, CDR2 ANQGSEA. V lost 6 bases and J lost 9; bases outside the gene matches: 5. CDR3 amino acids: CSVLAGGSGEQFF. CDR3 DNA: TGCAGCGTACTAGCGGGAGGGTCCGGTGAGCAGTTCTTC.

The sample holds a few counts of this clonotype. The chain carries TRBV19 and TRBJ2-1; the D gene is possibly TRBD2 (6 bases). The CDR3 sequence is 15 residues long. Germline CDR1 reads LNHDA; CDR2 reads SQIVND (reference sequence). V was clipped by 6 bases and J by 4 bases, with 16 bases between them. The CDR3 DNA follows: TGTGCCAGTAGCCAGCTCTGGGGGGAATACAATGAGCAGTTCTTC. It yields the protein CASSQLWGEYNEQFF.

V is TRBV27 and J is TRBJ2-1; D is unclear. CDR1 is MNHEY, CDR2 SMNVEV, per germline (reference sequence). The CDR3 length is 14 residues. Trimming pared 3 bases from V and 2 bases from J, leaving 8 bases between. CDR3 sequence reads: CASSFGPTYNEQFF. The CDR3, as DNA: TGTGCCAGCAGTTTTGGGCCGACCTACAATGAGCAGTTCTTC.

This clonotype was detected only a few times. The V and J genes are TRBV29-1 and TRBJ1-3; unclear D gene. CDR1 SQVTM and CDR2 ANQGSEA come from the germline V gene. V dropped 4 bases and J dropped 4 bases, with 8 bases sitting between them. The CDR3 is 12 amino acids. CDR3 sequence reads: CSVGGIGNTIYF. The DNA for the CDR3 is TGCAGCGTTGGTGGGATAGGAAACACCATATATTTT.

This clonotype was recorded at least ten times. This chain links TRBV14 with TRBJ2-1, with TRBD2 identical over 8 bases. The CDR3 has 16 residues. Germline trimming cut 5 bases from V and 2 bases from J; bases unmatched to any gene: 8. Germline assignment: CDR1 SGHDN and CDR2 FVKESK. The CDR3 here is CASSSRRAGAYNEQFF. DNA of the CDR3: TGTGCCAGCAGCTCAAGGCGAGCGGGGGCCTACAATGAGCAGTTCTTC.

On this clonotype: A much more abundant neighbour one base away suggests this may be a read error. The chain is built from TRBV5-4 and TRBJ2-7, with 7 bases aligning to TRBD1. This CDR3 is built from 13 residues. The germline V gene has CDR1 SGHNT and CDR2 YYREEE (reference sequence). The CDR3 loop is CVSSTTGAYEQYF. Written as DNA, the CDR3 is TGTGTCAGCAGCACAACAGGGGCCTACGAGCAGTACTTC.